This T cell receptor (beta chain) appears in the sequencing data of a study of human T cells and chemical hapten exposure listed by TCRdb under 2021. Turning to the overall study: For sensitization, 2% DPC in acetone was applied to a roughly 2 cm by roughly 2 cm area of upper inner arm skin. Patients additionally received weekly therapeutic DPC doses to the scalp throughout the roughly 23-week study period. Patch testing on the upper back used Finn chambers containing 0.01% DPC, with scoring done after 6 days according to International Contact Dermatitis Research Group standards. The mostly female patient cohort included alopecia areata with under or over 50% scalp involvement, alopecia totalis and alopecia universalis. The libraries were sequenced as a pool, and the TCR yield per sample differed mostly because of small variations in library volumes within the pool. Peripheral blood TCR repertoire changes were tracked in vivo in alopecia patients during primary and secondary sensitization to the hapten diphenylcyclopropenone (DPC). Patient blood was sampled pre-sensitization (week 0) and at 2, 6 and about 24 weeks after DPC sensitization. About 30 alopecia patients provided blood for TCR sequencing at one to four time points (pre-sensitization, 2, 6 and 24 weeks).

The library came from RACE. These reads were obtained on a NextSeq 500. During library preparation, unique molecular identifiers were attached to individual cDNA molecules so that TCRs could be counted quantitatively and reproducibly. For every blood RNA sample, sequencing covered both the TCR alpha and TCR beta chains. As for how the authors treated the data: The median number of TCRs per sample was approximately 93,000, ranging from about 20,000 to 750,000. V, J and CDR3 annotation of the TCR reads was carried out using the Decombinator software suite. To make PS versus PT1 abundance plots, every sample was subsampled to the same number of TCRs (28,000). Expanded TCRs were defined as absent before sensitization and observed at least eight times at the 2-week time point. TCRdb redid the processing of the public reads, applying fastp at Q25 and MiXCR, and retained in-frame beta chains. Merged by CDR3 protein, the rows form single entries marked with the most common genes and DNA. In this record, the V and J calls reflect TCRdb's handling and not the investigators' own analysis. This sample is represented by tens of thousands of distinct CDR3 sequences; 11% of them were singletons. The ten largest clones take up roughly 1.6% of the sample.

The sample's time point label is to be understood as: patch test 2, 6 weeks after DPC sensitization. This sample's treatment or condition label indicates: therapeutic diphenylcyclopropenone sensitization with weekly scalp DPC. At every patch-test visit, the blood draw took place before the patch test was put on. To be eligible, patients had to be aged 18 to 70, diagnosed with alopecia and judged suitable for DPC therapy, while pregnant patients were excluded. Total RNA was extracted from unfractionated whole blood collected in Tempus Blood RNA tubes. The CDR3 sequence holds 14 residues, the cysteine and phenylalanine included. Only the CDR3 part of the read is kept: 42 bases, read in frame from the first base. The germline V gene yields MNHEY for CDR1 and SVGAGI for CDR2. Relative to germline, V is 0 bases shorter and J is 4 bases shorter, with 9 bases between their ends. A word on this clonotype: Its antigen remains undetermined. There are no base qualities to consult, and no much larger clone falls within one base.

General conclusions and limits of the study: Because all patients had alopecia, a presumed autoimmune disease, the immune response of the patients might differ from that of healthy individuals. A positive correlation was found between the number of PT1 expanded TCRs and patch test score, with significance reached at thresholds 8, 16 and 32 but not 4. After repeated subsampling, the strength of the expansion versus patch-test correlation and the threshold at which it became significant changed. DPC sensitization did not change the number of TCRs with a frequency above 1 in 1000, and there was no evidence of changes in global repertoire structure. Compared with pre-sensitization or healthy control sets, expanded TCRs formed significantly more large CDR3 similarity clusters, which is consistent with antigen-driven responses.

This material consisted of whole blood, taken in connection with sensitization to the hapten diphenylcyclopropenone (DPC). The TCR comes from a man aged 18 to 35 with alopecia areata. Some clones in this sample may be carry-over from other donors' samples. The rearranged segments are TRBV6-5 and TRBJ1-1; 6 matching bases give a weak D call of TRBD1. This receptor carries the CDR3 CASSYSGGPTEAFF. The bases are TGTGCCAGCAGTTACTCCGGGGGGCCCACTGAAGCTTTCTTT.